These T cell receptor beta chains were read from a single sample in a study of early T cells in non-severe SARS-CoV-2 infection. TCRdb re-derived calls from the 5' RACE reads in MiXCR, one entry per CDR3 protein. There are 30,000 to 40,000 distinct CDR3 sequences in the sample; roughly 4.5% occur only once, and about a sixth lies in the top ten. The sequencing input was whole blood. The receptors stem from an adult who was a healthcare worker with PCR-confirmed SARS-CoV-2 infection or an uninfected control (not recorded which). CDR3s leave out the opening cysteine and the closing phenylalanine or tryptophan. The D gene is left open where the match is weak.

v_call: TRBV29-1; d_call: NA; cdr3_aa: SVYPRGRPYEQY
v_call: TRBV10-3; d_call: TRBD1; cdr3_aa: AIREGQGGSYEQY
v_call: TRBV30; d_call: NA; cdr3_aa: AWNRLSSYEQY
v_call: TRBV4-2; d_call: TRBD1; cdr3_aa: ASSHFRGRRGGYT
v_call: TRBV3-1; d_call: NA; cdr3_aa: ASSQSTGNTEAF
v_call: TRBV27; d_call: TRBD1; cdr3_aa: ASSPRGLRNEAF
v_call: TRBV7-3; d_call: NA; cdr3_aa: ASSLTRREPQPQH
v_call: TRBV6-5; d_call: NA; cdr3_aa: ATGGFFTEAF
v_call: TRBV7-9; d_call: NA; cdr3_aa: ASSLGGRLTDTQY
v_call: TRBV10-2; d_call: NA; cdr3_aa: ASLPTGYSGANVLT